The TCR beta chain described here comes from a study of tumor-infiltrating lymphocytes in localized non-small cell lung cancer. Study at large: Tumor tissue and non-adjacent uninvolved lung came from each patient.

The CDR3 has 12 amino acids. Germline V lookup: CDR1 MNHEY, CDR2 SVGAGI. Trimming took off 0 bases at V and 8 bases at J, with 7 bases between the two ends. The assay was immunoSEQ multiplex PCR, and TCRdb's table has in-frame clones only and misses some. There are about 13,000 clones in the sample; 79% occur only once, and under 15% lies in the top ten. General study results and limits: Only some patients had TCR sequencing, depending on available tissue. Recurrence-free survival showed no association with tumor T-cell fraction. T-cell fraction did not differ between immunotypes IM1 and IM2.

This clone came up a few times. The target antigen is unknown. Other DNA sequences in this specimen translate into the identical CDR3. The V and J genes are TRBV6-5 and TRBJ1-1; D is unclear. The source material was lung tumor tissue. This clonotype was obtained from a human donor with non-small cell lung cancer. CDR3 residues: CASSYSGSEAFF. CDR3 DNA sequence: TGTGCCAGCAGTTACTCGGGCTCAGAAGCTTTCTTT.